The next 31 T cell receptor beta chains were all read from a single sample in a study of blood T cell repertoires in COVID-19. Method: immunoSEQ multiplex PCR; TCRdb's copy keeps in-frame clones and lacks some. This sample has around 50,000 clones, with 75% to 80% found just once. Sequencing was done on a sample of peripheral blood. The receptors shown here come from a human donor with active or convalescent COVID-19. The donor label of this sample is uncertain.

The chain recombines TRBV18 with TRBJ1-1; no clear D. Trimming left V 4 bases short and J 7 bases short, with 13 bases between. Per the germline V gene, CDR1 is KGHSH and CDR2 is LQKENI. The CDR3 loop spans 13 amino acids. The CDR3 DNA reads TGTGCCAGCTCACTGGCCGGGGAGAGTGAAGCTTTCTTT. Translation gives CASSLAGESEAFF.

The chain couples TRBV20-1 to TRBJ2-7; no reliable D call. The CDR3 spans 11 residues. Germline V gene sequence: CDR1 DFQATT, CDR2 SNEGSKA (reference sequence). Trimming shortened V by 3 bases and J by 4 bases, and 7 bases separated the two germline ends. The CDR3 DNA sequence: TGCAGTGCTAGCTCCCGGTACGAGCAGTACTTC. This translates into CSASSRYEQYF.

The chain has TRBV5-6 and TRBJ1-1; D is ambiguous. Per germline, CDR1 SGHDT and CDR2 YYEEEE. V lost 3 bases and J 0 bases, leaving 3 bases between the germline ends. The CDR3 has 12 amino acids. The CDR3 DNA is TGTGCCAGCAGCTATATGAACACTGAAGCTTTCTTT. This gives the protein CASSYMNTEAFF. Looking up the rest from reference TRBV5-6 and TRBJ1-1 gives the full variable domain: DAGVTQSPTHLIKTRGQQVTLRCSPKSGHDTVSWYQQALGQGPQFIFQYYEEEERQRGNFPDRFSGHQFPNYSSELNVNALLLGDSALYLCASSYMNTEAFFGQGTRLTVV.

The sample holds many counts of this clone. The chain recombines TRBV6-5 with TRBJ2-2; TRBD2 matches 13 bases. The J segment lost 7 bases and the V segment lost 6 bases, leaving 5 bases of the junction unmatched. This CDR3 comprises 15 residues. Germline assignment: CDR1 MNHEY and CDR2 SVGAGI. CDR3 residues: CASSLTSGRGGELFF. CDR3 nucleotides: TGTGCCAGCAGCCTCACTAGCGGGAGGGGCGGGGAGCTGTTTTTT.

This chain connects TRBV7-2 to TRBJ1-2, with TRBD1 matching 9 bases. CDR1 and CDR2 from the germline V gene are SGHTA and FQGNSA. Unmatched junction bases numbered 13, after V lost 3 bases and J lost 8 bases. The CDR3 consists of 16 residues. The DNA for the CDR3 is TGTGCCAGCAGCTTCAGCCCAACAGGGGGCGTAGGCGGCTACACCTTC. Translating gives CASSFSPTGGVGGYTF.

This chain uses TRBV4-1 with TRBJ2-7; 10 bases fit TRBD1. Germline CDR1 and CDR2: MGHRA and YSYEKL. The CDR3 contains 16 residues. The trim removed 3 bases at V and 4 bases at J, leaving 9 bases unmatched. CDR3 protein: CASSHRSWDRGYEQYF. Here the CDR3 DNA reads TGCGCCAGCAGCCACCGATCGTGGGACAGGGGTTACGAGCAGTACTTC.

The genes are TRBV12-3 or TRBV12-4 and TRBJ1-3; no reliable D call. The CDR3 contains 11 residues. Here the CDR3 reads CVVRNGDTIYF. The DNA for the CDR3 is TGTGTGGTTCGGAACGGGGACACCATATATTTT.

The chain couples TRBV12-1 to TRBJ2-7; the table's D gene call, TRBD2, was not cross checked with the DNA. TRBV12-1 is a documented pseudogene. CDR3 length: 12 amino acids. The CDR3, as DNA: TGTGCCAGCAGCCCCCACCGCGACGAGCAGTACTTC. This translates into CASSPHRDEQYF.

Notes on this clone: At the DNA level, this CDR3 is encoded by other sequences in the same sample as well. This sequence joins TRBV24-1 and TRBJ2-7; D possibly corresponds to TRBD2 (5 bases). Germline loops: CDR1 KGHDR, CDR2 SFDVKD. The CDR3 runs to 15 residues. Trimming pared 2 bases from V and 6 bases from J, leaving 16 bases between. CDR3 nucleotides: TGTGCCACCAGTGATTCTAGTGGGAGAACGACCGAGCAGTACTTC. Amino acids: CATSDSSGRTTEQYF.

The chain is built from TRBV7-9 and TRBJ1-4, with 7 nucleotides matching TRBD1. Germline lookup yields CDR1 SEHNR and CDR2 FQNEAQ (reference sequence). The CDR3 contains 14 residues. The V and J ends lost 0 bases and 6 bases, in that order; junction bases with no gene match: 1. CDR3: CASSLAQGYEKLFF. For the CDR3, the DNA is TGTGCCAGCAGCTTAGCACAGGGGTATGAAAAACTGTTTTTT.

The CDR3 reads CASSPPGLAGGAGELFF. The CDR3 DNA reads TGTGCCAGCAGCCCACCGGGACTAGCGGGAGGAGCCGGGGAGCTGTTTTTT. The chain uses TRBV7-2 and TRBJ2-2, with 15 bases aligning to TRBD2. The CDR3 length is 17 residues. Germline trimming cut 5 bases from V and 6 bases from J; bases unmatched to any gene: 7. Germline assignment: CDR1 SGHTA and CDR2 FQGNSA.

The chain carries TRBV13 and TRBJ1-4; 7 nucleotides match TRBD1. The CDR3 is made up of 15 amino acids. Germline V gene sequence: CDR1 PRHDT, CDR2 FYEKMQ (reference sequence). The ends lost 4 bases at V and 7 bases at J; junction bases unmatched: 9. The CDR3 protein is CASSSTTGRGEKLFF. DNA for the CDR3: TGTGCCAGCAGCTCTACGACAGGGCGGGGTGAAAAACTGTTTTTT.

This sequence joins TRBV3-1 (or the pseudogene TRBV3-2) and TRBJ1-2, with TRBD1 matching over 8 bases. CDR1 and CDR2 from the germline V gene are LGHDT and YNNKEL (reference sequence). After removal of 5 bases from V and 4 bases from J, the junction contained 15 bases not matched to a gene. This CDR3 spans 17 amino acids. The CDR3 reads CASSSRTGTGILYGYTF. DNA for the CDR3: TGTGCCAGCAGCTCTCGGACAGGGACCGGTATTCTCTATGGCTACACCTTC.

The chain is built from TRBV28 and TRBJ1-1, with 8 bases fitting TRBD1. Germline V CDR1 and CDR2: MDHEN, SYDVKM. The junction had 2 bases not matched to a gene; V was cut back by 7 bases and J by 1 base. The CDR3 sequence is 13 residues long. CDR3 coding DNA: TGTGCCAGCAAACAGGGGGGGAACACTGAAGCTTTCTTT. This codes for CASKQGGNTEAFF. Combining the CDR3 with reference TRBV28 and TRBJ1-1 gives the whole variable domain DVKVTQSSRYLVKRTGEKVFLECVQDMDHENMFWYRQDPGLGLRLIYFSYDVKMKEKGDIPEGYSVSREKKERFSLILESASTNQTSMYLCASKQGGNTEAFFGQGTRLTVV.

The sample holds a few counts of this clone. The chain recombines TRBV24-1 with TRBJ1-2; D is possibly TRBD1 (5 bases). Trimming cost V 8 bases and J 8 bases, with 14 bases left between them. CDR3 size: 12 residues. Per germline, CDR1 KGHDR and CDR2 SFDVKD. The CDR3 loop is CATIRGGWGYTF. The CDR3 DNA is TGTGCCACCATCCGCGGGGGTTGGGGCTACACCTTC.

This clone was seen more than once but under ten times. This chain uses TRBV4-1 with TRBJ2-7; 9 bases are shared with TRBD2. Germline V gene sequence: CDR1 MGHRA, CDR2 YSYEKL. CDR3 length: 14 residues. The junction had 6 bases not matched to a gene; V was cut back by 3 bases and J by 6 bases. The CDR3 reads CASSQYGTSREQYF. The CDR3, as DNA: TGCGCCAGCAGCCAGTACGGGACTAGCCGCGAGCAGTACTTC.

This sequence joins TRBV2 and TRBJ1-5; D may be TRBD1 (6 bases). The CDR3 has 13 residues. V was shortened by 8 bases and J by 6 bases, with 14 bases between the two germline ends. The germline gives CDR1 SNHLY, CDR2 FYNNEI. The CDR3 region has the DNA TGTGCCAGCCACGGCGAGGGGGTTCAGCCCCAGCATTTT. This sequence encodes CASHGEGVQPQHF.

This chain connects TRBV9 to TRBJ2-1, with TRBD2 matching 7 bases. This CDR3 comprises 14 residues. Per the germline V gene, CDR1 is SGDLS and CDR2 is YYNGEE. V was clipped by 0 bases and J by 9 bases; unmatched bases: 6. The CDR3 region is CASSVASLALEQFF. As DNA, the CDR3 is TGTGCCAGCAGCGTAGCCTCACTAGCGCTTGAGCAGTTCTTC.

The V call is TRBV6-2 or TRBV6-3, the J call TRBJ2-2; D unclear. Trimming shortened V by 4 bases and J by 3 bases, and 6 bases separated the two germline ends. CDR1 and CDR2 from the germline V gene are MNHEY and SVGEGT. This CDR3 has 13 amino acids. CDR3 coding DNA: TGTGCCAGCAGTTTCCAGTACACCGGGGAGCTGTTTTTT. Translation: CASSFQYTGELFF.

The rearrangement joins TRBV19 to TRBJ1-1; 11 nucleotides align to TRBD1. Germline V lookup: CDR1 LNHDA, CDR2 SQIVND (reference sequence). V trimming: 6 bases; J trimming: 6 bases; junction bases outside the gene matches: 3. The CDR3 sequence is 13 residues long. The CDR3 bases are TGTGCCAGTAGCGGACAGGGGGCGGCTGAAGCTTTCTTT. Protein: CASSGQGAAEAFF. The whole variable domain, filled in from reference TRBV19 and TRBJ1-1, reads DGGITQSPKYLFRKEGQNVTLSCEQNLNHDAMYWYRQDPGQGLRLIYYSQIVNDFQKGDIAEGYSVSREKKESFPLTVTSAQKNPTAFYLCASSGQGAAEAFFGQGTRLTVV.

Concerning this clone itself: This CDR3 fails to terminate in the conserved phenylalanine or tryptophan, so it likely reflects a read error. Because the CDR3's place on the DNA is in doubt, the DNA is left out and the CDR3 is given as listed by TCRdb. The chain has TRBV23-1 and TRBJ1-4. TRBV23-1 is an open reading frame whose function is uncertain. The CDR3 has 10 amino acids, counting both end residues. CDR3 sequence: CASSQSRRTR.

The V call is TRBV12-3 or TRBV12-4, the J call TRBJ2-2, with D possibly being TRBD2 (5 bases). Trimming shortened V by 3 bases and J by 7 bases, and 9 bases separated the two germline ends. The CDR3 is 13 residues long. CDR3: CASSLGARGELFF. Here the CDR3 DNA reads TGTGCCAGCAGTTTGGGAGCCCGCGGGGAGCTGTTTTTT.

V usage is TRBV24-1 and J usage is TRBJ2-7; D possibly corresponds to TRBD1 (6 bases). V dropped 9 bases and J dropped 3 bases, with 11 bases sitting between them. Per germline, CDR1 KGHDR and CDR2 SFDVKD. This CDR3 spans 12 amino acids. The CDR3 protein is CATAGTNYEQYF. CDR3 DNA: TGTGCCACCGCCGGGACAAACTACGAGCAGTACTTC.

The rearrangement links TRBV4-3 to TRBJ2-4, with TRBD2 as a possible D gene (5 bases). Germline CDR1 reads LGHNA; CDR2 reads YSLEER. Trimming took 0 bases from V and 0 from J, leaving 9 bases between them. CDR3 length equals 16 residues. The CDR3 here is CASSQEAGLAKNIQYF. As DNA, the CDR3 is TGCGCCAGCAGCCAAGAAGCTGGACTAGCCAAAAACATTCAGTACTTC.

The V call is TRBV29-1, the J call TRBJ1-5; 7 bases are a match to TRBD1. Trimming removed 7 bases from V and 4 bases from J; junction bases left unmatched: 4. Germline CDR1 SQVTM, CDR2 ANQGSEA. The CDR3 sequence is 12 residues long. The CDR3: CSGMTGNQPQHF. The CDR3, as DNA: TGCAGCGGTATGACAGGGAATCAGCCCCAGCATTTT.

This clone is a singleton in its sample. The J gene is TRBJ1-1, the V gene TRBV10-3, with TRBD1 matching 7 bases. The CDR3 runs to 14 residues. The germline CDR1 and CDR2 sequences are ENHRY and SYGVKD. V trimming: 3 bases; J trimming: 6 bases; junction bases outside the gene matches: 7. CDR3 in amino acids: CAISERDRESEAFF. As DNA, the CDR3 is TGTGCCATCAGTGAACGAGACAGGGAATCTGAAGCTTTCTTT.

The chain employs TRBV4-2 and TRBJ1-1, with 7 positions matching TRBD1. The germline gives CDR1 LGHNA, CDR2 YNFKEQ. The CDR3 spans 18 residues. V trimming: 1 base; J trimming: 4 bases; junction bases outside the gene matches: 15. CDR3 DNA sequence: TGTGCCAGCAGCCAAGTAAGTTGGGAACAGGGGCCGGGCACTGAAGCTTTCTTT. Amino acid sequence: CASSQVSWEQGPGTEAFF.

The CDR3 DNA is TGCGCCAGCAGCTTGGGTCGGTCGGAGACCCAGTACTTC. Translation: CASSLGRSETQYF. The chain uses TRBV5-1 and TRBJ2-5; D not resolved. The ends were cut back, 0 bases at V and 5 bases at J, with 8 bases in the middle. Per germline, CDR1 SGHRS and CDR2 YFSETQ. The CDR3 loop spans 13 amino acids.

The V gene is TRBV7-6, the J gene TRBJ2-1; D perhaps matches TRBD2 (5 bases). Germline CDR1 SGHVS, CDR2 FNYEAQ. The V end was cut by 5 bases, the J end by 4 bases, with 6 bases between. The CDR3 runs 12 residues. CDR3: CASSRTYNEQFF. CDR3 DNA: TGTGCCAGCAGCCGGACTTACAATGAGCAGTTCTTC. Complete variable domain (other parts from reference TRBV7-6 and TRBJ2-1): GAGVSQSPRYKVTKRGQDVALRCDPISGHVSLYWYRQALGQGPEFLTYFNYEAQQDKSGLPNDRFSAERPEGSISTLTIQRTEQRDSAMYRCASSRTYNEQFFGPGTRLTVL.

This chain links TRBV2 with TRBJ2-5; D is possibly TRBD1 (6 bases). Germline V gene data show CDR1 as SNHLY and CDR2 as FYNNEI. This CDR3 contains 15 residues. Trimming cost V 6 bases and J 1 base, with 15 bases left between them. As DNA, the CDR3 is TGTGCCAGCAGGAGGGGCAGGGGACCCCAAGAGACCCAGTACTTC. It is translated as CASRRGRGPQETQYF.

This chain connects TRBV5-1 to TRBJ2-7; 9 positions agree with TRBD2. This CDR3 spans 16 amino acids. V lost 0 bases, J lost 6 bases, and 10 bases stayed unmatched. Per the germline V gene, CDR1 is SGHRS and CDR2 is YFSETQ. The CDR3 spells CASSLAGASGIREQYF. DNA for the CDR3: TGCGCCAGCAGCTTGGCTGGGGCTAGCGGGATCCGCGAGCAGTACTTC.